The 28 T cell receptor beta chains listed next were all sequenced from one sample in a study of sequential checkpoint blockade in melanoma (dated by TCRdb to about 2019). Libraries were made using the immunoSEQ multiplex PCR assay. Entries here come from immuneACCESS through TCRdb and include only in-frame sequences with V and J called. Some clones fail to appear in such tables; in the studies checked, an unresolved V gene covers under half of the shortfall, and the cause of the remainder is unknown. This sample gives roughly 29,000 clones in total; 75% to 85% of them show up just once. In total, the top ten clones hold roughly 17% of the sample. The intended sense of this specimen's treatment or condition label: randomized to nivolumab then ipilimumab (arm A) or the reverse (arm B). Material: CD8+ T cells sorted from blood (inferred from file names), obtained from a patient given nivolumab and ipilimumab in sequence. The receptors were gathered from a human donor with melanoma.

The gene calls are TRBV5-3 and TRBJ1-3; D is ambiguous. TRBV5-3 is identified as an open reading frame with a role that is uncertain. There are 12 residues in the CDR3. Between the trimmed V and J ends, which lost 7 bases and 3 bases, there was a span of 8 bases. The CDR3 sequence: CARGGLGNTIYF. The DNA for the CDR3 is TGTGCCAGAGGCGGCCTTGGAAACACCATATATTTT.

The J gene is TRBJ2-7, the V gene TRBV12-1; TRBD1, the table's D call, lacks a check against the DNA. TRBV12-1 is assigned pseudogene status. CDR3 length equals 16 residues. The CDR3 protein is CASSFAVRDSSYEQYF. CDR3 nucleotide sequence: TGTGCCAGCAGCTTTGCAGTCCGGGACAGCTCCTACGAGCAGTACTTC.

The chain joins TRBV7-9 to TRBJ2-7; 7 nucleotides agree with TRBD2. The V segment lost 5 bases and the J segment 5 bases; nucleotides outside the gene matches: 3. The CDR3 has 12 residues. Germline CDR1 reads SEHNR; CDR2 reads FQNEAQ (reference sequence). CDR3 bases: TGTGCCAGCAGCCGGGAGGTCGACGAGCAGTACTTC. It specifies CASSREVDEQYF.

J is TRBJ1-5 and V is TRBV7-8, with 7 bases that match TRBD1. J lost 1 base, V lost 2 bases, and 5 bases had no gene match. From germline, CDR1 is SGHVS and CDR2 FQNEAQ. The CDR3 is 16 residues long. Written as DNA, the CDR3 is TGTGCCAGCAGCTTAACAGGGGCAGGAAGCAATCAGCCCCAGCATTTT. Translated: CASSLTGAGSNQPQHF.

This chain uses TRBV18 with TRBJ2-7; D remains unclear. The CDR3 loop spans 14 amino acids. Germline V gene lookup returns CDR1 KGHSH and CDR2 LQKENI. V lost 2 bases and J lost 1, with 9 bases in between. CDR3 amino acids: CASSPVIISYEQYF. The CDR3 DNA reads TGTGCCAGCTCACCAGTCATCATTTCCTACGAGCAGTACTTC. The complete variable domain, with remaining parts taken from reference TRBV18 and TRBJ2-7, reads NAGVMQNPRHLVRRRGQEARLRCSPMKGHSHVYWYRQLPEEGLKFMVYLQKENIIDESGMPKERFSAEFPKEGPSILRIQQVVRGDSAAYFCASSPVIISYEQYFGPGTRLTVT.

This sequence joins TRBV14 and TRBJ2-7; TRBD2 might be the D (5 bases). The CDR3 runs 15 residues. The germline V and J ends were trimmed by 5 bases and 5 bases, with 19 bases remaining between them. The germline V gene encodes CDR1 SGHDN and CDR2 FVKESK. The CDR3 coding sequence is TGTGCCAGCAGCAAAAGAGGGCTCACGGGGAACGAGCAGTACTTC. The encoded protein is CASSKRGLTGNEQYF.

V is TRBV18 and J is TRBJ1-1; 8 bases are shared with TRBD1. Germline CDR1 is KGHSH and CDR2 is LQKENI. After removal of 5 bases from V and 3 bases from J, the junction contained 8 bases not matched to a gene. CDR3 size: 15 residues. DNA for the CDR3: TGTGCCAGCTCATCTACAGGGGGAGGGGACACTGAAGCTTTCTTT. It yields the protein CASSSTGGGDTEAFF.

The rearrangement uses TRBV11-2 and TRBJ2-3; no firm D call. The CDR3 extends over 14 amino acids. Germline loops: CDR1 SGHAT, CDR2 FQNNGV. V dropped 5 bases and J dropped 0 bases, with 9 bases sitting between them. The CDR3 sequence: CASSLSSSTDTQYF. The DNA for the CDR3 is TGTGCCAGCAGCCTAAGTTCTAGCACAGATACGCAGTATTTT.

There are a few counts of this clone. An end of the junction does not agree with germline; a read error may underlie this. The genes are TRBV13 and TRBJ1-2, with D possibly matching TRBD1 (5 bases). From germline, CDR1 is PRHDT and CDR2 FYEKMQ (reference sequence). This CDR3 region has 14 residues. CDR3 amino acids: CASSQDRLTGYYTF. DNA of the CDR3: TGCGCCAGCAGCCAAGATCGTTTAACAGGTTACTACACCTTC. Combining the CDR3 with reference TRBV13 and TRBJ1-2 gives the whole variable domain AAGVIQSPRHLIKEKRETATLKCYPIPRHDTVYWYQQGPGQDPQFLISFYEKMQSDKGSIPDRFSAQQFSDYHSELNMSSLELGDSALYFCASSQDRLTGYYTFGSGTRLTVV.

This chain uses TRBV4-3 with TRBJ2-3; D may be TRBD2 (7 bases). Trimming took off 4 bases at V and 4 bases at J, with 21 bases between the two ends. CDR1 is LGHNA, CDR2 YSLEER, per germline. The CDR3 spans 17 residues. In DNA form, the CDR3 reads TGCGCCAGCAGCCCGGGGCCGAGGGGGGGCGGCGCAGATACGCAGTATTTT. This gives the protein CASSPGPRGGGADTQYF.

V gene TRBV28 combines with J gene TRBJ1-5, with unresolved D. This CDR3 spans 15 amino acids. CDR1 is MDHEN, CDR2 SYDVKM, per germline. Trimming cost V 2 bases and J 0 bases, with 8 bases left between them. For the CDR3, the DNA is TGTGCCAGCAGTTTAGGGCCTTATAGCAATCAGCCCCAGCATTTT. Its translation is CASSLGPYSNQPQHF. Full variable domain (outside the CDR3, taken from reference TRBV28 and TRBJ1-5): DVKVTQSSRYLVKRTGEKVFLECVQDMDHENMFWYRQDPGLGLRLIYFSYDVKMKEKGDIPEGYSVSREKKERFSLILESASTNQTSMYLCASSLGPYSNQPQHFGDGTRLSIL.

This clone was picked up one time. The rearrangement joins TRBV6-5 to TRBJ1-6; TRBD1 might be the D (6 bases). The CDR3 spans 14 residues. V was clipped by 9 bases and J by 2 bases, with 11 bases between them. CDR1 and CDR2 (germline): MNHEY, SVGAGI. Written as DNA, the CDR3 is TGTGCCAGTAACAGGGACACCTATAATTCACCCCTCCACTTT. Its protein product is CASNRDTYNSPLHF.

This chain connects TRBV5-8 to TRBJ1-5, with TRBD1 as a possible D gene (5 bases). The V end lost 0 bases, the J end lost 3 bases, and 13 bases lay between the germline ends. The CDR3 runs to 16 residues. Germline-derived CDR1 and CDR2 are SGHTS and YDEGEE. In DNA form, the CDR3 reads TGTGCCAGCAGCTTGGACATCAGGGATAACAATCAGCCCCAGCATTTT. This codes for CASSLDIRDNNQPQHF. Full variable domain (rest looked up from reference TRBV5-8 and TRBJ1-5): EAGVTQSPTHLIKTRGQQATLRCSPISGHTSVYWYQQALGLGLQFLLWYDEGEERNRGNFPPRFSGRQFPNYSSELNVNALELEDSALYLCASSLDIRDNNQPQHFGDGTRLSIL.

The gene calls are TRBV4-1 and TRBJ2-1, with a tentative D call TRBD2 (6 bases). Germline loops: CDR1 MGHRA, CDR2 YSYEKL. This CDR3 is 17 amino acids long. The V gene lost 0 bases and the J gene lost 3 bases, with 15 bases spanning the gap. CDR3: CASSQEGGAGIYNEQFF. In nucleotides, the CDR3 is TGCGCCAGCAGCCAAGAGGGCGGGGCGGGAATCTACAATGAGCAGTTCTTC.

This chain links TRBV4-1 with TRBJ2-2; 7 nucleotides match TRBD2. This CDR3 spans 16 amino acids. Germline CDR1 reads MGHRA; CDR2 reads YSYEKL. V lost 4 bases and J lost 1; bases outside the gene matches: 6. The CDR3 sequence is CASSLQSGGNTGELFF. CDR3 coding DNA: TGCGCCAGCAGCCTCCAGTCGGGAGGGAACACCGGGGAGCTGTTTTTT.

The chain combines TRBV19 with TRBJ2-1; D may be TRBD2 (6 bases). Germline V gives CDR1 LNHDA, CDR2 SQIVND (reference sequence). With 6 bases removed from V and 7 bases from J, the gap between germline ends came to 19 bases. CDR3 length: 15 amino acids. The CDR3 coding sequence is TGTGCCAGTAGGGTGGACTACCAGAATCCAAATGAGCAGTTCTTC. It translates to CASRVDYQNPNEQFF.

This clone was seen only once. The CDR3 DNA follows: TGTGCCAGCAGTGATTATGCGGGGTCGAACACCGGGGAGCTGTTTTTT. Translating gives CASSDYAGSNTGELFF. The genes are TRBV2 and TRBJ2-2; tentative D call: TRBD2 (6 bases). The V and J ends lost 3 bases and 0 bases respectively, with 11 bases between them. Germline V gene sequence: CDR1 SNHLY, CDR2 FYNNEI. The CDR3 covers 16 residues.

The V gene is TRBV29-1, the J gene TRBJ2-3; no clear D. Germline V lookup: CDR1 SQVTM, CDR2 ANQGSEA. V lost 1 base to trimming and J lost 7 bases, with 12 bases between them. The CDR3 has 13 amino acids. CDR3 DNA sequence: TGCAGCGTTGAAGGTCTAGACTTCTATACGCAGTATTTT. Translated: CSVEGLDFYTQYF.

This sequence joins TRBV4-2 and TRBJ2-7, with 9 bases fitting TRBD1. This CDR3 is built from 15 residues. V was pared by 1 base and J by 4 bases, with 5 bases of the junction left unmatched. Per germline, CDR1 LGHNA and CDR2 YNFKEQ. The CDR3: CASSQVGTGTYEQYF. DNA of the CDR3: TGTGCCAGCAGCCAAGTAGGGACAGGGACGTACGAGCAGTACTTC.

Turning to this clone: Mismatch with germline at one junction end may stem from a read error. The V call is TRBV7-9, the J call TRBJ1-2, with TRBD1 identical over 10 bases. Germline-derived CDR1 and CDR2 are SEHNR and FQNEAQ (reference sequence). The CDR3 extends over 15 amino acids. CDR3 DNA: TGTGCCAGCAGCCCGGGGACAGGGGCTAACTATGGCTACGCCTTC. Encoded protein: CASSPGTGANYGYAF.

The chain couples TRBV7-2 to TRBJ2-1; TRBD1 aligns across 8 bases. CDR3 length: 15 amino acids. Germline lookup yields CDR1 SGHTA and CDR2 FQGNSA. V dropped 5 bases and J dropped 1; count of bases not matched to a gene: 4. CDR3 DNA: TGTGCCAGCAGCCCAGGGGGCAGTTCCTACAATGAGCAGTTCTTC. The encoded protein is CASSPGGSSYNEQFF.

This rearrangement joins TRBV4-2 to TRBJ1-1; 9 bases are a match to TRBD1. The V and J ends lost 4 bases and 11 bases, in that order; junction bases with no gene match: 23. Looked up from germline, CDR1 is LGHNA and CDR2 is YNFKEQ. The CDR3 loop spans 18 amino acids. The CDR3 here is CASSPPPGQGRPEEYAFF. CDR3 nucleotides: TGTGCCAGCAGCCCACCCCCCGGACAGGGGCGTCCCGAGGAGTATGCTTTCTTT.

This chain connects TRBV28 to TRBJ2-5, with D possibly matching TRBD1 (5 bases). V shed 3 bases and J shed 3 bases, with 14 bases lying between them. This CDR3 has 15 residues. Germline V gene lookup returns CDR1 MDHEN and CDR2 SYDVKM. CDR3 sequence (DNA): TGTGCCAGCAGTTTGAGGTCAGGGTGGGAAGAGACCCAGTACTTC. Protein: CASSLRSGWEETQYF.

The chain carries TRBV10-2 and TRBJ2-1; 7 positions match TRBD2. Germline CDR1 and CDR2: WSHSY and SAAADI. This CDR3 spans 13 amino acids. Unmatched junction bases numbered 2, after V lost 2 bases and J lost 7 bases. The CDR3 DNA sequence: TGCGCCAGCAGTGAGGCGGGAGTAAATGAGCAGTTCTTC. It is translated as CASSEAGVNEQFF.

The chain recombines TRBV19 with TRBJ1-1, with D unclear. With 7 bases removed from V and 1 base from J, the gap between germline ends came to 16 bases. Germline V gene lookup returns CDR1 LNHDA and CDR2 SQIVND (reference sequence). The CDR3 spans 15 residues. CDR3 sequence (DNA): TGTGCCAGTACCCCTCTCCCGTCCTCGAACACTGAAGCTTTCTTT. It is translated as CASTPLPSSNTEAFF.

The chain employs TRBV28 and TRBJ2-5; possible D gene TRBD2, 7 bases. The CDR3 runs to 18 residues. Trimming removed 2 bases at V and 2 bases at J, with 21 bases between. Germline values: CDR1 MDHEN, CDR2 SYDVKM. The CDR3 DNA is TGTGCCAGCAGTTTAGTAGGGGGAGGGCCCTCGGGACAAGAGACCCAGTACTTC. Translated: CASSLVGGGPSGQETQYF.

The chain combines TRBV6-6 with TRBJ1-4; D ambiguous. Per germline, CDR1 MNHNY and CDR2 SVGAGI (reference sequence). V shed 8 bases and J shed 8 bases, with 18 bases lying between them. The CDR3 consists of 14 residues. DNA for the CDR3: TGTGCCAGCGCCACGAGTTTTGAGGTCGAAAAACTGTTTTTT. It yields the protein CASATSFEVEKLFF.

The chain links TRBV7-9 to TRBJ2-2; the match to TRBD1 covers 7 bases. The V segment lost 5 bases and the J segment 2 bases; nucleotides outside the gene matches: 2. The CDR3 is made up of 14 amino acids. The germline V gene encodes CDR1 SEHNR and CDR2 FQNEAQ (reference sequence). CDR3 sequence: CASSGQENTGELFF. The CDR3 DNA follows: TGTGCCAGCAGCGGACAGGAAAACACCGGGGAGCTGTTTTTT. Complete variable domain (other parts from reference TRBV7-9 and TRBJ2-2): DTGVSQNPRHKITKRGQNVTFRCDPISEHNRLYWYRQTLGQGPEFLTYFQNEAQLEKSRLLSDRFSAERPKGSFSTLEIQRTEQGDSAMYLCASSGQENTGELFFGEGSRLTVL.